The 28 T cell receptor beta chains below come from one sample, sequenced in a study of Ad26.COV2.S vaccination and SARS-CoV-2 variants. Libraries were prepared by immunoSEQ multiplex PCR; TCRdb keeps only in-frame clonotypes and omits some of them. The sample contains roughly 270,000 clones, more than 75% of which appear only once. Treatment in this sample: over 15 received Ad26.COV2.S at low or high dose, single or two shots; 5 received placebo; per-sample allocation not given. The samples were gathered on day 63 after the first injection of vaccine or placebo. This material consisted of peripheral blood, taken in a trial of Ad26.COV2.S vaccine versus placebo. The receptors stem from a person aged 18-60 years who received the Ad26.COV2.S COVID-19 vaccine or a placebo.

The J gene is TRBJ2-7, the V gene TRBV7-9, with 11 bases matching TRBD2. This CDR3 is built from 14 residues. Trimming removed 7 bases from V and 6 bases from J; junction bases left unmatched: 8. Germline CDR1 is SEHNR and CDR2 is FQNEAQ (reference sequence). In DNA form, the CDR3 reads TGTGCCAGCAAGGGTAGCGGGAGGGTTGGCGAGCAGTACTTC. It is translated as CASKGSGRVGEQYF.

The chain uses TRBV29-1 and TRBJ1-1; D call uncertain. The V end was cut by 0 bases, the J end by 3 bases, with 14 bases between. Germline V lookup: CDR1 SQVTM, CDR2 ANQGSEA. This CDR3 spans 15 amino acids. CDR3 in amino acids: CSVEDLAGPDTEAFF. The CDR3 bases are TGCAGCGTTGAAGATCTGGCAGGCCCGGACACTGAAGCTTTCTTT. Full variable domain (remainder filled in from reference TRBV29-1 and TRBJ1-1): SAVISQKPSRDICQRGTSLTIQCQVDSQVTMMFWYRQQPGQSLTLIATANQGSEATYESGFVIDKFPISRPNLTFSTLTVSNMSPEDSSIYLCSVEDLAGPDTEAFFGQGTRLTVV.

This CDR3 reads CASSLTSGNQPQHF. Here the CDR3 DNA reads TGTGCCAGCAGTTTAACATCAGGCAATCAGCCCCAGCATTTT. This chain joins TRBV27 and TRBJ1-5; no definite D call. V was shortened by 2 bases and J by 2 bases, with 7 bases between the two germline ends. CDR3 size: 14 residues. The germline V gene encodes CDR1 MNHEY and CDR2 SMNVEV (reference sequence).

The rearrangement uses TRBV5-1 and TRBJ1-1; D possibly corresponds to TRBD1 (6 bases). CDR3 size: 16 residues. V was clipped by 4 bases and J by 1 base, with 17 bases between them. Germline CDR1 and CDR2: SGHRS and YFSETQ. DNA for the CDR3: TGCGCCAGCAGCCAGGGGCCCAGTGGAACGAACACTGAAGCTTTCTTT. Protein: CASSQGPSGTNTEAFF.

This clone has only one observation. This chain connects TRBV2 to TRBJ2-1; D is perhaps TRBD1 or TRBD2 (5 bases each). The V end lost 6 bases, the J end lost 0 bases, and 15 bases lay between the germline ends. The CDR3 sequence is 16 residues long. Germline V gene lookup returns CDR1 SNHLY and CDR2 FYNNEI. In DNA form, the CDR3 reads TGTGCCAGCAGGGGGCTAGCCGCAGGCTCCTACAATGAGCAGTTCTTC. Its protein product is CASRGLAAGSYNEQFF.

This chain connects TRBV12-3 or TRBV12-4 to TRBJ1-1, with D tentatively TRBD1 (6 bases). This CDR3 comprises 13 residues. V was trimmed by 7 bases and J by 3 bases, leaving 12 bases between them. The DNA of the CDR3 is TGTGCCAGCAATCAACAGGGATACACTGAAGCTTTCTTT. This encodes CASNQQGYTEAFF.

The V call is TRBV6-1, the J call TRBJ1-1, with D possibly matching TRBD1 (5 bases). The V gene's germline CDR1 is MNHNS and CDR2 SASEGT. CDR3 size: 15 residues. Trimming shortened V by 2 bases and J by 0 bases, and 10 bases separated the two germline ends. This CDR3 reads CASSELGGMNTEAFF. CDR3 sequence (DNA): TGTGCCAGCAGTGAATTGGGGGGAATGAACACTGAAGCTTTCTTT.

The rearrangement links TRBV5-5 to TRBJ2-1; D tentatively reads TRBD1 or TRBD2 (6 bases each). Germline V CDR1 and CDR2: SGHKS, YYEKEE (reference sequence). This CDR3 comprises 17 residues. Trimming took off 1 base at V and 0 bases at J, with 14 bases between the two ends. As DNA, the CDR3 is TGTGCCAGCAGCTTGAGGGGGGCTGCGGGCTCCTACAATGAGCAGTTCTTC. It yields the protein CASSLRGAAGSYNEQFF.

This clone was recorded only once. This chain connects TRBV2 to TRBJ1-2; perhaps TRBD1 as D (5 bases). CDR1 is SNHLY and CDR2 is FYNNEI in the germline V gene. The CDR3 length is 12 residues. Between the trimmed V and J ends, which lost 7 bases and 7 bases, there was a span of 13 bases. The CDR3 region has the DNA TGTGCCAGCAACCCCCAGGGCCTTGGCTACACCTTC. This encodes CASNPQGLGYTF.

V and J are TRBV25-1 and TRBJ2-5, with D possibly matching TRBD2 (6 bases). With 3 bases removed from V and 4 bases from J, the gap between germline ends came to 18 bases. The CDR3 is 16 amino acids. The V gene's germline CDR1 is MGHDK and CDR2 SYGVNS. The CDR3 sequence is CASSDGGMPRGETQYF. The DNA of the CDR3 is TGTGCCAGCAGTGATGGAGGGATGCCAAGGGGAGAGACCCAGTACTTC.

The rearrangement links TRBV7-2 to TRBJ1-5; D gene ambiguous. Trimming removed 5 bases from V and 0 bases from J, with 11 bases in between. Germline CDR1 reads SGHTA; CDR2 reads FQGNSA. The length of the CDR3 is 15 residues. Here the CDR3 DNA reads TGTGCCAGCAGCAAAAGTGGGAATAGCAATCAGCCCCAGCATTTT. Protein product: CASSKSGNSNQPQHF.

The rearrangement links TRBV30 to TRBJ1-1, with D perhaps TRBD1 (5 bases). Per the germline V gene, CDR1 is GTSNPN and CDR2 is SVGIG (reference sequence). The CDR3 loop spans 15 amino acids. V gave up 2 bases and J gave up 0 bases, with 13 bases separating them. The CDR3 sequence is CAWSPMGGLNTEAFF. As DNA, the CDR3 is TGTGCCTGGAGTCCTATGGGGGGGTTGAACACTGAAGCTTTCTTT.

This chain links TRBV7-2 with TRBJ1-1, with 8 bases lining up with TRBD1. The CDR3 covers 16 residues. Germline-derived CDR1 and CDR2 are SGHTA and FQGNSA. J was trimmed by 5 bases and V by 5 bases; bases with no gene match: 13. For the CDR3, the DNA is TGTGCCAGCAGCAAATCCGGACAGGGATGGGGAACTGAAGCTTTCTTT. This sequence encodes CASSKSGQGWGTEAFF. Complete variable domain (other parts from reference TRBV7-2 and TRBJ1-1): GAGVSQSPSNKVTEKGKDVELRCDPISGHTALYWYRQSLGQGLEFLIYFQGNSAPDKSGLPSDRFSAERTGGSVSTLTIQRTQQEDSAVYLCASSKSGQGWGTEAFFGQGTRLTVV.

The chain has TRBV27 and TRBJ1-2, with 11 positions matching TRBD1. V lost 1 base and J lost 5; bases outside the gene matches: 9. The V gene's germline CDR1 is MNHEY and CDR2 SMNVEV (reference sequence). This CDR3 contains 17 residues. The CDR3 DNA reads as TGTGCCAGCAGTTTATACGGACAGGGGGCGACTATTTATGGCTACACCTTC. Translated, it gives CASSLYGQGATIYGYTF.

Remarks on this clone: One end of the junction varies from germline; a read error may be responsible. J is TRBJ2-7 and V is TRBV9; perhaps TRBD1 as D (6 bases). The CDR3 length is 13 residues. In germline, CDR1 is SGDLS, CDR2 YYNGEE. The CDR3 spells CASSGTGQPDLDF. The CDR3 bases are TGTGCCAGCAGCGGAACCGGACAGCCAGATCTGGACTTC.

This clone was recorded a few times. This chain joins TRBV5-6 and TRBJ2-7; TRBD1 aligns across 9 bases. V was pared by 3 bases and J by 7 bases, with 8 bases of the junction left unmatched. The CDR3 covers 14 residues. Per germline, CDR1 SGHDT and CDR2 YYEEEE. The CDR3 region has the DNA TGTGCCAGCAGCTGGGACAGGGTTATGGGTGAGCAGTACTTC. Its protein product is CASSWDRVMGEQYF.

The chain recombines TRBV27 with TRBJ2-3; no definite D call. CDR1 and CDR2 (germline): MNHEY, SMNVEV (reference sequence). This CDR3 has 13 residues. V dropped 4 bases and J dropped 6 bases, with 11 bases sitting between them. The CDR3 DNA is TGTGCCAGCAGTTGGAATCAAGGGGATACGCAGTATTTT. This translates into CASSWNQGDTQYF.

J is TRBJ1-6 and V is TRBV11-2; maybe TRBD1 (6 bases). This CDR3 has 13 residues. Trimming removed 5 bases from V and 17 bases from J, with 19 bases in between. The V gene's germline CDR1 is SGHAT and CDR2 FQNNGV. Here the CDR3 reads CASSTNGGAEVHF. The CDR3 bases are TGTGCCAGCAGCACCAACGGGGGGGCGGAGGTCCACTTT.

The DNA of the CDR3 is TGTGCCACCAGCAGAGAAGCCGGACAGTACAATGAGCAGTTCTTC. Its protein product is CATSREAGQYNEQFF. The V call is TRBV15, the J call TRBJ2-1; possibly TRBD1 for D (6 bases). CDR1 and CDR2 from the germline V gene are LNHNV and YYDKDF (reference sequence). The CDR3 consists of 15 residues. V was shortened by 0 bases and J by 4 bases, with 10 bases between the two germline ends.

This clone was seen only once. The J gene is TRBJ2-6, the V gene TRBV5-1, with TRBD1 matching over 7 bases. The CDR3 spans 18 residues. Germline CDR1 SGHRS, CDR2 YFSETQ. J lost 0 bases, V lost 4 bases, and 10 bases had no gene match. The CDR3 loop is CASSPGQLLNSGANVLTF. Here the CDR3 DNA reads TGCGCCAGCAGCCCGGGACAGCTACTTAACTCTGGGGCCAACGTCCTGACTTTC.

The CDR3 DNA reads TGTGCCAGCTCGGGGGACGCAGATAATTCACCCCTCCACTTT. Translated: CASSGDADNSPLHF. The V and J genes are TRBV18 and TRBJ1-6, with D perhaps matching TRBD1 (5 bases). The germline V and J ends were trimmed by 6 bases and 5 bases, with 11 bases remaining between them. The CDR3 consists of 14 residues. CDR1 and CDR2 from the germline V gene are KGHSH and LQKENI.

CDR3 coding DNA: TGTGCCAGCAGCTTGGGAAGCGGGAGCGGGACCGGGGAGCTGTTTTTT. As protein: CASSLGSGSGTGELFF. The chain couples TRBV5-4 to TRBJ2-2; 8 bases line up with TRBD2. This CDR3 has 16 amino acids. The ends lost 0 bases at V and 5 bases at J; junction bases unmatched: 6. The germline CDR1 and CDR2 sequences are SGHNT and YYREEE (reference sequence).

V is TRBV4-3 and J is TRBJ2-7; no firm D call. Germline CDR1 is LGHNA and CDR2 is YSLEER. Between the trimmed V and J ends, which lost 4 bases and 3 bases, there was a span of 10 bases. The CDR3 is 13 amino acids. CDR3 bases: TGCGCCAGCAGCCCCTCCGCCAGCTACGAGCAGTACTTC. Translation gives CASSPSASYEQYF.

This chain joins TRBV7-9 and TRBJ2-6; D call uncertain. Trimming cost V 2 bases and J 1 base, with 6 bases left between them. Germline lookup yields CDR1 SEHNR and CDR2 FQNEAQ (reference sequence). The CDR3 spans 15 residues. CDR3 protein: CASSLIGSGANVLTF. DNA for the CDR3: TGTGCCAGCAGCTTAATTGGTTCTGGGGCCAACGTCCTGACTTTC.

The chain is built from TRBV6-5 and TRBJ2-7, with 9 bases that match TRBD1. This CDR3 region has 15 residues. V lost 7 bases and J lost 4; bases outside the gene matches: 11. Germline CDR1 and CDR2: MNHEY and SVGAGI. DNA for the CDR3: TGTGCCAGCACCCCGAGTGGGACAGGGTTGTACGAGCAGTACTTC. This codes for CASTPSGTGLYEQYF.

This clone was seen only once. V is TRBV28 and J is TRBJ1-1, with D perhaps TRBD1 (5 bases). CDR3 size: 18 residues. Trimming took 8 bases from V and 1 from J, leaving 26 bases between them. Per the germline V gene, CDR1 is MDHEN and CDR2 is SYDVKM. CDR3: CASPSGRGPLKSNTEAFF. The CDR3 nucleotides are TGTGCCAGCCCCTCGGGGAGGGGCCCGCTTAAATCGAACACTGAAGCTTTCTTT.

The chain uses TRBV5-1 and TRBJ2-3; 13 nucleotides line up with TRBD2. V gave up 4 bases and J gave up 5 bases; unmatched junction bases: 10. The CDR3 extends over 17 amino acids. CDR1 is SGHRS and CDR2 is YFSETQ in the germline V gene. This CDR3 reads CASSPGLAGRSGDTQYF. CDR3 sequence (DNA): TGCGCCAGCAGCCCGGGACTAGCGGGAAGGAGTGGAGATACGCAGTATTTT.

The V gene is TRBV5-1, the J gene TRBJ2-7; 10 bases are a match to TRBD2. The V segment lost 5 bases and the J segment 3 bases; nucleotides outside the gene matches: 5. CDR1 is SGHRS, CDR2 YFSETQ, per germline. This CDR3 has 14 residues. CDR3 nucleotides: TGCGCCAGCAGGGCCGGGACTAGCGTCTACGAGCAGTACTTC. Protein product: CASRAGTSVYEQYF.